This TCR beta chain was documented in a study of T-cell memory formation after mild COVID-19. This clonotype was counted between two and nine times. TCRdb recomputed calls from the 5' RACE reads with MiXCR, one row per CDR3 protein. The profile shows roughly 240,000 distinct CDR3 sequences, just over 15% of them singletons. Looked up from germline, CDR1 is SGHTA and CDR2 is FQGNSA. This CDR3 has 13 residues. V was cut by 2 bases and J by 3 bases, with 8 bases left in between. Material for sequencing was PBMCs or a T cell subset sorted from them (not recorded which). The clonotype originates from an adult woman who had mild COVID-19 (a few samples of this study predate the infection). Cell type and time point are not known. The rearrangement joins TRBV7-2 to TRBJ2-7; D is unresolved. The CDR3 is CASSLNWDYEQYF. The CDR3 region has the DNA TGTGCCAGCAGCTTAAATTGGGACTACGAGCAGTACTTC.